These 22 T cell receptor beta chains were all obtained from the same sample, sequenced in a study of technical replicates of blood from several donors. Profiling relied on immunoSEQ multiplex PCR, and the TCRdb table lists in-frame clones only, not all of them. The profile shows under 85,000 clones, about 97% of them singletons. Sequencing was performed on T cells isolated from PBMCs. Receptors were obtained from a human donor in good health.

Note on this clone: The junction and the germline gene differ at one end; a read error may be behind it. The chain couples TRBV9 to TRBJ2-5; 9 bases are a match to TRBD2. CDR1 is SGDLS, CDR2 YYNGEE, per germline. The CDR3 is made up of 13 amino acids. CDR3 loop: CASSGSLGETQYF. The CDR3 DNA reads as TGTGCCAGTAGCGGGAGCTTGGGAGAGACCCAGTACTTC.

V usage is TRBV2 and J usage is TRBJ2-2, with D unresolved. CDR3 size: 14 residues. Trimming shortened V by 4 bases and J by 6 bases, and 12 bases separated the two germline ends. The germline gives CDR1 SNHLY, CDR2 FYNNEI. The CDR3: CASSGQGLAGELFF. The CDR3, as DNA: TGTGCCAGCAGTGGACAAGGCCTGGCCGGGGAGCTGTTTTTT. Full variable domain (rest looked up from reference TRBV2 and TRBJ2-2): EPEVTQTPSHQVTQMGQEVILRCVPISNHLYFYWYRQILGQKVEFLVSFYNNEISEKSEIFDDQFSVERPDGSNFTLKIRSTKLEDSAMYFCASSGQGLAGELFFGEGSRLTVL.

This clone has only one observation. The chain carries TRBV6-1 and TRBJ2-2, with D unclear. This CDR3 contains 15 residues. Germline V gene sequence: CDR1 MNHNS, CDR2 SASEGT. V was pared by 2 bases and J by 3 bases, with 10 bases between. CDR3 DNA: TGTGCCAGCAGTGAAAAATTGAGGTACACCGGGGAGCTGTTTTTT. Translated, it gives CASSEKLRYTGELFF.

This chain links TRBV25-1 with TRBJ2-2, with a tentative D call TRBD1 (6 bases). The V gene's germline CDR1 is MGHDK and CDR2 SYGVNS. This CDR3 is built from 13 residues. Trimming took 5 bases from V and 4 from J, leaving 8 bases between them. CDR3 protein: CASSTQGTGELFF. CDR3 nucleotide sequence: TGTGCCAGCAGTACACAGGGCACCGGGGAGCTGTTTTTT.

The V gene is TRBV19, the J gene TRBJ2-1; 8 nucleotides line up with TRBD2. The CDR3 is 13 amino acids. The V segment lost 5 bases and the J segment 4 bases; nucleotides outside the gene matches: 1. Germline lookup yields CDR1 LNHDA and CDR2 SQIVND (reference sequence). The CDR3 reads CASSVAGYNEQFF. In DNA form, the CDR3 reads TGTGCCAGTAGTGTAGCGGGGTACAATGAGCAGTTCTTC.

This rearrangement joins TRBV18 to TRBJ2-7, with TRBD2 matching over 15 bases. Germline V gene data show CDR1 as KGHSH and CDR2 as LQKENI. The ends lost 3 bases at V and 5 bases at J; junction bases unmatched: 5. The CDR3 runs 16 residues. The CDR3 is CASSPRTSGRVHEQYF. The CDR3 DNA sequence: TGTGCCAGCTCACCGCGGACTAGCGGGAGGGTCCACGAGCAGTACTTC.

The chain uses TRBV23-1 and TRBJ1-1, with D uncertain. TRBV23-1 is classed as an ORF, of uncertain function. V was cut by 6 bases and J by 1 base, with 15 bases left in between. CDR3 length: 15 amino acids. The CDR3 DNA follows: TGCGCCAGCAGCCCAAAGAACACCCCGAACACTGAAGCTTTCTTT. Encoded protein: CASSPKNTPNTEAFF.

The V gene is TRBV27, the J gene TRBJ2-6; 9 positions match TRBD1. The trim removed 8 bases at V and 1 base at J, leaving 18 bases unmatched. Germline V gene lookup returns CDR1 MNHEY and CDR2 SMNVEV (reference sequence). There are 20 residues in the CDR3. The CDR3 DNA reads TGTGCCAGCCGTCAAACGCGGGGACAGGGATTATCTTCTGGGGCCAACGTCCTGACTTTC. It is translated as CASRQTRGQGLSSGANVLTF.

The V call is TRBV28, the J call TRBJ1-1; tentative D call: TRBD1 (6 bases). Trimming pared 5 bases from V and 4 bases from J, leaving 17 bases between. This CDR3 contains 15 residues. Germline CDR1 MDHEN, CDR2 SYDVKM. The CDR3 DNA reads TGTGCCAGCAGTGCATCGGGACACTTCCCCACTGAAGCTTTCTTT. It is translated as CASSASGHFPTEAFF.

The CDR3 region has the DNA TGTGCCAGCAGTTTAACAGGTCCACAAGAGACCCAGTACTTC. It codes for CASSLTGPQETQYF. The V call is TRBV28, the J call TRBJ2-5; D is possibly TRBD1 (5 bases). Trimming cost V 2 bases and J 2 bases, with 9 bases left between them. Germline V gene data show CDR1 as MDHEN and CDR2 as SYDVKM. This CDR3 has 14 residues.

This clone has only one observation. The chain recombines TRBV19 with TRBJ2-6; 7 nucleotides align to TRBD1. The J segment lost 2 bases and the V segment lost 6 bases, leaving 10 bases of the junction unmatched. CDR1 and CDR2 from the germline V gene are LNHDA and SQIVND (reference sequence). The CDR3 sequence is 17 residues long. The CDR3 region has the DNA TGTGCCAGTAGCACGACAGGGCCCGGGACTGGGGCCAACGTCCTGACTTTC. Its translation is CASSTTGPGTGANVLTF. Supplemented by reference TRBV19 and TRBJ2-6, the full variable domain reads DGGITQSPKYLFRKEGQNVTLSCEQNLNHDAMYWYRQDPGQGLRLIYYSQIVNDFQKGDIAEGYSVSREKKESFPLTVTSAQKNPTAFYLCASSTTGPGTGANVLTFGAGSRLTVL.

The CDR3 coding sequence is TGTGCCAGCAGCGTAGGGGCTAGCCCATTAGAGACCCAGTACTTC. Protein product: CASSVGASPLETQYF. The chain couples TRBV9 to TRBJ2-5; weak D call: TRBD2 (5 bases). The germline V gene has CDR1 SGDLS and CDR2 YYNGEE. V dropped 0 bases and J dropped 4 bases, with 13 bases sitting between them. The CDR3 covers 15 residues.

This clone has just a few counts. The gene calls are TRBV19 and TRBJ2-7; a weak D match, TRBD2 (5 bases). CDR1 LNHDA and CDR2 SQIVND come from the germline V gene (reference sequence). The CDR3 runs to 11 residues. V lost 7 bases and J 7 bases, leaving 11 bases between the germline ends. The CDR3 bases are TGTGCCAGTACCTATGGGGAGGAGCAGTACTTC. It encodes CASTYGEEQYF. The whole variable domain, remainder taken from reference TRBV19 and TRBJ2-7, is DGGITQSPKYLFRKEGQNVTLSCEQNLNHDAMYWYRQDPGQGLRLIYYSQIVNDFQKGDIAEGYSVSREKKESFPLTVTSAQKNPTAFYLCASTYGEEQYFGPGTRLTVT.

The chain carries TRBV7-9 and TRBJ1-2; perhaps TRBD1 as D (5 bases). The CDR3 is 14 amino acids. The V end lost 3 bases, the J end lost 5 bases, and 13 bases lay between the germline ends. The V gene's germline CDR1 is SEHNR and CDR2 FQNEAQ (reference sequence). CDR3 amino acids: CASSFQGLTYGYTF. The CDR3 coding sequence is TGTGCCAGCAGCTTTCAGGGACTTACTTATGGCTACACCTTC.

The table lists this clone with a few counts. The chain is built from TRBV7-2 and TRBJ2-7, with D possibly being TRBD1 (5 bases). There are 14 residues in the CDR3. The germline V and J ends were trimmed by 7 bases and 0 bases, with 13 bases remaining between them. Germline V gene lookup returns CDR1 SGHTA and CDR2 FQGNSA. The CDR3 is CASTLKGNSYEQYF. CDR3 in DNA: TGTGCCAGCACCCTAAAGGGGAACTCCTACGAGCAGTACTTC.

DNA for the CDR3: TGTGCCAGCAGCTTAGACAGGGCTGGGGCCAACGTCCTGACTTTC. This sequence encodes CASSLDRAGANVLTF. The chain joins TRBV7-6 to TRBJ2-6, with D tentatively TRBD1 (6 bases). V dropped 1 base and J dropped 2 bases, with 6 bases sitting between them. Germline CDR1 is SGHVS and CDR2 is FNYEAQ. CDR3 length equals 15 residues. Full variable domain (outside the CDR3, taken from reference TRBV7-6 and TRBJ2-6): GAGVSQSPRYKVTKRGQDVALRCDPISGHVSLYWYRQALGQGPEFLTYFNYEAQQDKSGLPNDRFSAERPEGSISTLTIQRTEQRDSAMYRCASSLDRAGANVLTFGAGSRLTVL.

The chain employs TRBV27 and TRBJ2-7; no definite D call. With 5 bases removed from V and 3 bases from J, the gap between germline ends came to 5 bases. The CDR3 length is 11 residues. The germline V gene encodes CDR1 MNHEY and CDR2 SMNVEV (reference sequence). The CDR3 loop is CASSNFYEQYF. Here the CDR3 DNA reads TGTGCCAGCAGTAACTTCTACGAGCAGTACTTC.

In DNA, the CDR3 is TGTGCCAGCAGCTTAGTGGGGCTAGCGGCTACCGGGGAGCTGTTTTTT. It specifies CASSLVGLAATGELFF. V and J are TRBV7-8 and TRBJ2-2; 7 nucleotides line up with TRBD2. Unmatched junction bases numbered 7, after V lost 1 base and J lost 5 bases. The CDR3 length is 16 residues. The V gene's germline CDR1 is SGHVS and CDR2 FQNEAQ.

This clone was detected only once. The rearrangement links TRBV11-2 to TRBJ2-7, with D possibly matching TRBD2 (5 bases). The V gene's germline CDR1 is SGHAT and CDR2 FQNNGV. Trimming took off 5 bases at V and 3 bases at J, with 8 bases between the two ends. The CDR3 is 12 amino acids. The DNA of the CDR3 is TGTGCCAGCAGCCCTACTAGCTACGAGCAGTACTTC. As protein: CASSPTSYEQYF.

The chain employs TRBV15 and TRBJ2-1; weak D call: TRBD2 (6 bases). The CDR3 is 15 amino acids. The germline V gene encodes CDR1 LNHNV and CDR2 YYDKDF (reference sequence). V gave up 0 bases and J gave up 4 bases, with 10 bases separating them. The CDR3 nucleotides read TGTGCCACCAGCAGAGATATGGGGGGATACAATGAGCAGTTCTTC. Its translation: CATSRDMGGYNEQFF.

CDR3: CSGVSSYEQYF. The CDR3 coding sequence is TGCAGCGGTGTGAGCTCCTACGAGCAGTACTTC. The V gene is TRBV29-1, the J gene TRBJ2-7, with D unresolved. Trimming pared 7 bases from V and 0 bases from J, leaving 7 bases between. Germline CDR1 is SQVTM and CDR2 is ANQGSEA. CDR3 length: 11 amino acids.

This rearrangement joins TRBV28 to TRBJ1-3; weak D call: TRBD1 (5 bases). This CDR3 comprises 16 residues. Germline CDR1 is MDHEN and CDR2 is SYDVKM. Trimming took 2 bases from V and 3 from J, leaving 14 bases between them. In DNA form, the CDR3 reads TGTGCCAGCAGTTTACCACCGAGACAGAGTGGAAACACCATATATTTT. It encodes CASSLPPRQSGNTIYF. Full variable domain (rest looked up from reference TRBV28 and TRBJ1-3): DVKVTQSSRYLVKRTGEKVFLECVQDMDHENMFWYRQDPGLGLRLIYFSYDVKMKEKGDIPEGYSVSREKKERFSLILESASTNQTSMYLCASSLPPRQSGNTIYFGEGSWLTVV.